This T cell receptor (beta chain) originates from a study of T-cell reconstitution after alpha-beta-depleted transplantation in children. General observations from the study: The main origin of T-cell counts and diversity one year after transplant was newly produced T cells. For some patients, TCRbeta diversity was high at day 60 because of recipient T cells and thymic progenitors that survived. The origin of alpha-beta T cells about two months after transplant was reportedly several hundred expanded graft clones.

V was pared by 6 bases and J by 2 bases, with 2 bases of the junction left unmatched. Germline V gene sequence: CDR1 SQVTM, CDR2 ANQGSEA. CDR3 length: 12 amino acids. This clonotype was counted ten times or more. The antigen is not known. Unique molecular identifiers were incorporated when the TCRbeta library was constructed. From the PCR reads, TCRdb called clonotypes with MiXCR, one entry per CDR3 protein. There are more than 200,000 distinct CDR3 sequences in the sample; roughly a quarter occur only once, and about 2.6% lies in the top ten. V and J are TRBV29-1 and TRBJ2-7; 9 bases line up with TRBD2. Sequencing used PBMCs, obtained before TCRalphabeta/CD19-depleted stem cell transplant. This sequence was found in a girl aged 2 to 10 with Fanconi anemia, due to receive a stem cell transplant. The CDR3 reads CSVRLAAYEQYF. In DNA, the CDR3 is TGCAGCGTGCGACTAGCGGCCTACGAGCAGTACTTC.